A selection of T cell receptor beta chains follows, all from one sample in a study of blood T cells in healthy people across ages. TCRdb recomputed calls from the 5' RACE reads with MiXCR, one row per CDR3 protein. The data contain around 1,000,000 distinct CDR3 sequences, 35% to 40% of them singletons. The specimen sequenced was blood. The source is a young man in good health. Each CDR3 is given without its conserved first and last residue. The order of the fields is V gene, J gene, CDR3 protein.

V: TRBV18
J: -
CDR3: ASSPPSTGIYEQY

V: TRBV10-3
J: TRBJ2-1
CDR3: AISGGLAGQNYNEQF

V: TRBV20-1
J: TRBJ1-4
CDR3: SARGSNNEKLF

V: TRBV7-2
J: TRBJ1-4
CDR3: ASSPAPANEKLF

V: TRBV6-6
J: TRBJ1-4
CDR3: SATGQNEKLF

V: TRBV6-6
J: TRBJ1-2
CDR3: ASSYSDRDSFWGGYT

V: TRBV7-9
J: TRBJ2-3
CDR3: ASSLASRPHTSTDTQY

V: TRBV4-3
J: TRBJ1-5
CDR3: ASSQELSPRRQPQH

V: TRBV10-2
J: TRBJ1-5
CDR3: ASSEAILRPQH

V: TRBV28
J: TRBJ1-1
CDR3: ASRTPSVNTEAF

V: TRBV6-5
J: TRBJ2-1
CDR3: ASSPDGTSYNEQF

V: TRBV10-3
J: TRBJ2-1
CDR3: AIKGATNNEQF

V: TRBV27
J: TRBJ2-5
CDR3: ASSLSPGLANQETQY

V: TRBV12-3/TRBV12-4
J: TRBJ2-3
CDR3: ASSSGGATTDTQY

V: TRBV27
J: TRBJ1-2
CDR3: ASSFRGVGEDYGYT

V: TRBV4-1
J: TRBJ1-4
CDR3: ASSQEKREKLF

V: TRBV28
J: TRBJ2-5
CDR3: ASSQRGPPRQY